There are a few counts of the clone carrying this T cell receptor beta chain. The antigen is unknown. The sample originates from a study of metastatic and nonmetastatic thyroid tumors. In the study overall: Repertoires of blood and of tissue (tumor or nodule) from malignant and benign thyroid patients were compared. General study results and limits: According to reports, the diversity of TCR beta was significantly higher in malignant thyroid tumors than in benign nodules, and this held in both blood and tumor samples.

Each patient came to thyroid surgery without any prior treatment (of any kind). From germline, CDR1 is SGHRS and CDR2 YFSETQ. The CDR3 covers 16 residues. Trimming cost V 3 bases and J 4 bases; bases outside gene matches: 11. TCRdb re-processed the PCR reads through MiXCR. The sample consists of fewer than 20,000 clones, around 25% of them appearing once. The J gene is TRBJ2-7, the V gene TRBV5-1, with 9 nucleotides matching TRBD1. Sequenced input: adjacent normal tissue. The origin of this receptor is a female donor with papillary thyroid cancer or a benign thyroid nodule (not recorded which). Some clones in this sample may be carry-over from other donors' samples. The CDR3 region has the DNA TGCGCCAGCAGCTCTGGGACAGGGCCCATGGGGTACGAGCAGTACTTC. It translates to CASSSGTGPMGYEQYF.